A selection of T cell receptor beta chains follows, all from one sample in a study of glioma-infiltrating T cells after dendritic cell vaccination. Sequencing used immunoSEQ multiplex PCR; TCRdb keeps in-frame clones, though not all of them. This sample has 70,000 to 95,000 clones, with 87% found just once. This material consisted of blood, taken after dendritic cell vaccination. The source of these receptors is a human donor with glioblastoma. Both conserved end residues are part of each CDR3. The order of the fields is D gene, J gene, clone size, V gene, CDR3 DNA, CDR3 protein. A D gene is named only where the DNA matches it firmly. The size of a clone is reported for some rows only, either as once, few or many, or as a class for expanded clones.

d_call: -
j_call: TRBJ2-7
clone_size: -
v_call: TRBV27
cdr3_nt: TGTGCCAGCAGTCCGAGTGGACATACGATTTACGAGCAGTACTTC
cdr3_aa: CASSPSGHTIYEQYF

d_call: TRBD2
j_call: TRBJ2-7
clone_size: -
v_call: TRBV7-2
cdr3_nt: TGTGCCAGCAGCACAGTCTTCGGTGGGGGGGGCGAGCAGTACTTC
cdr3_aa: CASSTVFGGGGEQYF

d_call: -
j_call: TRBJ2-7
clone_size: -
v_call: TRBV11-1
cdr3_nt: TGTGCCAGCAGCCCCAGGACAGTCCTCTACGAGCAGTACTTC
cdr3_aa: CASSPRTVLYEQYF

d_call: -
j_call: TRBJ1-3
clone_size: -
v_call: TRBV5-4
cdr3_nt: TGTGCCAGCAGTATGGCAGGGACTGGAAACACCATATATTTT
cdr3_aa: CASSMAGTGNTIYF

d_call: -
j_call: TRBJ1-2
clone_size: -
v_call: TRBV25-1
cdr3_nt: TGTGCCAGCAGTGATTACGGGTCATCTAACTATGGCTACACCTTC
cdr3_aa: CASSDYGSSNYGYTF

d_call: -
j_call: TRBJ2-7
clone_size: -
v_call: TRBV9
cdr3_nt: TGTGCCAGCAGCGTAGGGAGGGTCAACTACGAGCAGTACTTC
cdr3_aa: CASSVGRVNYEQYF

d_call: -
j_call: TRBJ1-1
clone_size: -
v_call: TRBV6-1
cdr3_nt: TGTGCCAGCAGCGAACGGGTTGGCACTGAAGCTTTCTTT
cdr3_aa: CASSERVGTEAFF

d_call: TRBD1
j_call: TRBJ2-5
clone_size: -
v_call: TRBV15
cdr3_nt: TGTGCCACCTCCACCAATGTCCCGGGACAGGGGACCCCAGAGACCCAGTACTTC
cdr3_aa: CATSTNVPGQGTPETQYF

d_call: -
j_call: TRBJ1-1
clone_size: -
v_call: TRBV2
cdr3_nt: TGTGCCAGCAGTTGGACAGAGAACACTGAAGCTTTCTTT
cdr3_aa: CASSWTENTEAFF

d_call: -
j_call: TRBJ2-5
clone_size: -
v_call: TRBV9
cdr3_nt: TGTGCCAGCAGCGTCCAGGGTTGGGTAGGGGAGACCCAGTACTTC
cdr3_aa: CASSVQGWVGETQYF

d_call: -
j_call: TRBJ1-5
clone_size: -
v_call: TRBV7-2
cdr3_nt: TGTGCCAGCAGCTCACAGGGAGCTCAGCCCCAGCATTTT
cdr3_aa: CASSSQGAQPQHF

d_call: TRBD1
j_call: TRBJ1-1
clone_size: -
v_call: TRBV7-3
cdr3_nt: TGTGCCAGCAGCAACAGGGGAGAGGACACTGAAGCTTTCTTT
cdr3_aa: CASSNRGEDTEAFF

d_call: -
j_call: TRBJ1-1
clone_size: -
v_call: TRBV7-9
cdr3_nt: TGTGCCAGCAGCTCCACAGGTGAAGCTTTCTTT
cdr3_aa: CASSSTGEAFF

d_call: -
j_call: TRBJ2-1
clone_size: once
v_call: TRBV5-8
cdr3_nt: TGTGCCAGCAGCTTGGCTCCTAATGAGCAGTTCTTC
cdr3_aa: CASSLAPNEQFF

d_call: TRBD2
j_call: TRBJ2-2
clone_size: -
v_call: TRBV7-2
cdr3_nt: TGTGCCAGCGAGTCCGGGACTAGCGGGAGGGCCGGGTGGAGCGGGGAGCTGTTTTTT
cdr3_aa: CASESGTSGRAGWSGELFF

d_call: -
j_call: TRBJ2-2
clone_size: -
v_call: TRBV10-3
cdr3_nt: TGTGCCGGGGGGACAGCGAACACCGGGGAGCTGTTTTTT
cdr3_aa: CAGGTANTGELFF

d_call: TRBD2
j_call: TRBJ2-1
clone_size: -
v_call: TRBV6-1
cdr3_nt: TGTGCCAGCAGTGAAGCGGGGACTAGCGGGTACTGGAGTGAGCAGTTCTTC
cdr3_aa: CASSEAGTSGYWSEQFF

d_call: TRBD1
j_call: TRBJ2-1
clone_size: -
v_call: TRBV6-6
cdr3_nt: TGTGCCAGCAGCCAGGGGGTCGCCTCCCACAATGAGCAGTTCTTC
cdr3_aa: CASSQGVASHNEQFF

d_call: -
j_call: TRBJ1-5
clone_size: once
v_call: TRBV27
cdr3_nt: TGTGCCAGCAGTTTCTCAGGTTCCAATCAGCCCCAGCATTTT
cdr3_aa: CASSFSGSNQPQHF

d_call: -
j_call: TRBJ2-1
clone_size: -
v_call: TRBV13
cdr3_nt: TGTGCCAGCAGCACTCCGGGAAATGAGCAGTTCTTC
cdr3_aa: CASSTPGNEQFF

d_call: -
j_call: TRBJ1-1
clone_size: -
v_call: TRBV6-5
cdr3_nt: TGTGCCAGCAGTCGGGGGGGCGGGGACACTGAAGCTTTCTTT
cdr3_aa: CASSRGGGDTEAFF

d_call: TRBD1
j_call: TRBJ1-3
clone_size: -
v_call: TRBV6-4
cdr3_nt: TGTGCCAGCAGTGACTTTTGGGACAGGGATGGAAACACCATATATTTT
cdr3_aa: CASSDFWDRDGNTIYF

d_call: -
j_call: TRBJ2-3
clone_size: -
v_call: TRBV9
cdr3_nt: TGTGCCAGCAGCCTCCCTGAGAATACGCAGTATTTT
cdr3_aa: CASSLPENTQYF

d_call: TRBD2
j_call: TRBJ2-1
clone_size: -
v_call: TRBV7-8
cdr3_nt: TGTGCCAGCAGCTTATGGGAGATGGGGCGGGAGAGGAATGAGCAGTTCTTC
cdr3_aa: CASSLWEMGRERNEQFF

d_call: -
j_call: TRBJ1-5
clone_size: -
v_call: TRBV7-9
cdr3_nt: TGTGCCAGCAGCTTAGAGTCGGCGGGGTCGCAGCCCCAGCATTTT
cdr3_aa: CASSLESAGSQPQHF

d_call: -
j_call: TRBJ1-2
clone_size: -
v_call: TRBV7-9
cdr3_nt: TGTGCCAGCAGGGAACAGGGAGCTTTTGGCTACACCTTC
cdr3_aa: CASREQGAFGYTF

d_call: -
j_call: TRBJ1-2
clone_size: -
v_call: TRBV5-6
cdr3_nt: TGTGCCAGCAGCGTGCAGGTTGACTATGGCTACACCTTC
cdr3_aa: CASSVQVDYGYTF

d_call: -
j_call: TRBJ1-1
clone_size: -
v_call: TRBV30
cdr3_nt: TGTGCCTGGAGTGGAGTGAACACTGAAGCTTTCTTT
cdr3_aa: CAWSGVNTEAFF

d_call: -
j_call: TRBJ1-1
clone_size: -
v_call: TRBV18
cdr3_nt: TGTGCCAGCTCACCACCCACAGGGCGGGACACTGAAGCTTTCTTT
cdr3_aa: CASSPPTGRDTEAFF

d_call: -
j_call: TRBJ2-7
clone_size: -
v_call: TRBV7-2
cdr3_nt: TGTGCCAGCAGCCGCTCGCAACGGGACTACGAGCAGTACTTC
cdr3_aa: CASSRSQRDYEQYF

d_call: TRBD1
j_call: TRBJ1-3
clone_size: -
v_call: TRBV7-9
cdr3_nt: TGTGCCAGCAGAACGGGACAGGGTGTCGGAGGAAACACCATATATTTT
cdr3_aa: CASRTGQGVGGNTIYF

d_call: -
j_call: TRBJ1-5
clone_size: few
v_call: TRBV28
cdr3_nt: TGTGCCAGCAGCAGGAGGCAACAGCCCCAGCATTTT
cdr3_aa: CASSRRQQPQHF

d_call: TRBD1
j_call: TRBJ2-5
clone_size: -
v_call: TRBV2
cdr3_nt: TGTGCCAGCATTGTATGGGGGGACAGGGTAGAAGAGACCCAGTACTTC
cdr3_aa: CASIVWGDRVEETQYF

d_call: TRBD2
j_call: TRBJ2-2
clone_size: -
v_call: TRBV14
cdr3_nt: TGTGCCTGCGGCGGGGGGGCGACCGGGGAGCTGTTTTTT
cdr3_aa: CACGGGATGELFF

d_call: -
j_call: TRBJ1-4
clone_size: -
v_call: TRBV6-6
cdr3_nt: TGTGCCAGCAGTTACTCGGCAGGGGAGTTGGGAAAACTGTTTTTT
cdr3_aa: CASSYSAGELGKLFF

d_call: TRBD2
j_call: TRBJ2-5
clone_size: -
v_call: TRBV29-1
cdr3_nt: TGCAGCGCCGATCTAGCGGGAGTCGGGAAGACCCAGTACTTC
cdr3_aa: CSADLAGVGKTQYF

d_call: -
j_call: TRBJ1-5
clone_size: -
v_call: TRBV7-2
cdr3_nt: TGTGCCAGCAGCCCCCGCCCAGGTAGCAATCAGCCCCAGCATTTT
cdr3_aa: CASSPRPGSNQPQHF

d_call: -
j_call: TRBJ2-7
clone_size: -
v_call: TRBV7-9
cdr3_nt: TGTGCCAGCAGCTTACCGGGACATCCTAACGAGCAGTACTTC
cdr3_aa: CASSLPGHPNEQYF

d_call: TRBD2
j_call: TRBJ2-7
clone_size: once
v_call: TRBV4-1
cdr3_nt: TGCGCCAGCAGCCAAGATCATACTAGCGGAGCCTACGAGCAGTACTTC
cdr3_aa: CASSQDHTSGAYEQYF

d_call: -
j_call: TRBJ2-1
clone_size: -
v_call: TRBV5-1
cdr3_nt: TGCGCCAGCAGCTTGTTCATCGGAGGGCCCCTTGGGGGCAATGAGCAGTTCTTC
cdr3_aa: CASSLFIGGPLGGNEQFF

d_call: TRBD1
j_call: TRBJ1-2
clone_size: -
v_call: TRBV5-4
cdr3_nt: TGTGCCAGCAGACAAACAGGGGGCTATGGCTACACCTTC
cdr3_aa: CASRQTGGYGYTF

d_call: TRBD2
j_call: TRBJ2-3
clone_size: -
v_call: TRBV5-4
cdr3_nt: TGTGCCAGCAGCTTTAATCTAGCGGGGGGGCCAACTAGCACAGATACGCAGTATTTT
cdr3_aa: CASSFNLAGGPTSTDTQYF

d_call: TRBD1
j_call: TRBJ2-3
clone_size: -
v_call: TRBV5-8
cdr3_nt: TGTGCCAGCAGCCAAGGGACAGGATCTAGCACAGATACGCAGTATTTT
cdr3_aa: CASSQGTGSSTDTQYF

d_call: TRBD1
j_call: TRBJ1-1
clone_size: -
v_call: TRBV7-9
cdr3_nt: TGTGCCAGCAGCACCTCCCGGGACAGGGGCCGGGGGGGTGAAGCTTTCTTT
cdr3_aa: CASSTSRDRGRGGEAFF

d_call: TRBD2
j_call: TRBJ2-1
clone_size: -
v_call: TRBV7-9
cdr3_nt: TGTGCCAGCAGCAGCCGCCGATCTAGCGGGGGTGCCACCTACAATGAGCAGTTCTTC
cdr3_aa: CASSSRRSSGGATYNEQFF

d_call: -
j_call: TRBJ2-7
clone_size: -
v_call: TRBV6-5
cdr3_nt: TGTGCCAGCAGTTACGAGGCTACCTACGAGCAGTACTTC
cdr3_aa: CASSYEATYEQYF

d_call: -
j_call: TRBJ2-3
clone_size: -
v_call: TRBV7-3
cdr3_nt: TGTGCCAGCAGCTTAGACAGAGCCACAGATACGCAGTATTTT
cdr3_aa: CASSLDRATDTQYF

d_call: -
j_call: TRBJ2-5
clone_size: -
v_call: TRBV2
cdr3_nt: TGTGCCAGCAGTGAGATTCCACCCGGAGCGGGCGAGACCCAGTACTTC
cdr3_aa: CASSEIPPGAGETQYF

d_call: TRBD2
j_call: TRBJ2-1
clone_size: -
v_call: TRBV7-9
cdr3_nt: TGTGCCCGCGAAGCGGGGCCGAACTACAATGAGCAGTTCTTC
cdr3_aa: CAREAGPNYNEQFF

d_call: -
j_call: TRBJ1-4
clone_size: once
v_call: TRBV18
cdr3_nt: TGTGCCAGCTCACCCCTTCCGGGACAAAGGGTGTTTTTT
cdr3_aa: CASSPLPGQRVFF

d_call: TRBD1
j_call: TRBJ2-7
clone_size: -
v_call: TRBV5-1
cdr3_nt: TGCGCCAGCAGCTTGACAGGGGCCTTCTACGAGCAGTACTTC
cdr3_aa: CASSLTGAFYEQYF

d_call: -
j_call: TRBJ1-1
clone_size: -
v_call: TRBV5-5
cdr3_nt: TGTGCCAGCAGCCTCAGGGGTGACACTGAAGCTTTCTTT
cdr3_aa: CASSLRGDTEAFF

d_call: -
j_call: TRBJ2-1
clone_size: -
v_call: TRBV5-8
cdr3_nt: TGTGCCAGCAGCTTGGCCACGAGCGCCAGAGATGAGCAGTTCTTC
cdr3_aa: CASSLATSARDEQFF

d_call: -
j_call: TRBJ2-7
clone_size: -
v_call: TRBV28
cdr3_nt: TGTGCCAGCAGTTTGGAGGAGCAGTACTTC
cdr3_aa: CASSLEEQYF

d_call: TRBD1
j_call: TRBJ2-5
clone_size: -
v_call: TRBV2
cdr3_nt: TGTGCCAGCAGGTGGGACAGTAGGGAGACCCAGTACTTC
cdr3_aa: CASRWDSRETQYF

d_call: TRBD1
j_call: TRBJ1-1
clone_size: -
v_call: TRBV5-1
cdr3_nt: TGCGCCAGCAGCTCCTACACTAACGACAGGGACACTGAAGCTTTCTTT
cdr3_aa: CASSSYTNDRDTEAFF